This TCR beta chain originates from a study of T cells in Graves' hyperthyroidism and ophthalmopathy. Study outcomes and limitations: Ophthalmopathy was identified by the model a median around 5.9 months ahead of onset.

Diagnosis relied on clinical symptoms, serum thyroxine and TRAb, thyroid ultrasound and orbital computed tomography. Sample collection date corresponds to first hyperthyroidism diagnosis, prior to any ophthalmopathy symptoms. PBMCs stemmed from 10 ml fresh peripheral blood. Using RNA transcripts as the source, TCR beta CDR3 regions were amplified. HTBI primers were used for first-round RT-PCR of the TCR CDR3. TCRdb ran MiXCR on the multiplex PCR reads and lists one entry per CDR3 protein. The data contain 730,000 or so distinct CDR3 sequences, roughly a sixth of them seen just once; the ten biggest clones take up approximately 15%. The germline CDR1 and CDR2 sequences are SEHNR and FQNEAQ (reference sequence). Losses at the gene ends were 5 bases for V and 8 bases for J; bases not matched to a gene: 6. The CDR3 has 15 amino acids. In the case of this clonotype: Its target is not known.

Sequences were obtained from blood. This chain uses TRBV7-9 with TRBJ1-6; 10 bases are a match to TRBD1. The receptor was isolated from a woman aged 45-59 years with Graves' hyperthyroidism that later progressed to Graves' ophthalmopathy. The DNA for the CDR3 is TGTGCCAGCAGCGGAGGGACAGGGGATGATTCACCCCTCCACTTT. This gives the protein CASSGGTGDDSPLHF.